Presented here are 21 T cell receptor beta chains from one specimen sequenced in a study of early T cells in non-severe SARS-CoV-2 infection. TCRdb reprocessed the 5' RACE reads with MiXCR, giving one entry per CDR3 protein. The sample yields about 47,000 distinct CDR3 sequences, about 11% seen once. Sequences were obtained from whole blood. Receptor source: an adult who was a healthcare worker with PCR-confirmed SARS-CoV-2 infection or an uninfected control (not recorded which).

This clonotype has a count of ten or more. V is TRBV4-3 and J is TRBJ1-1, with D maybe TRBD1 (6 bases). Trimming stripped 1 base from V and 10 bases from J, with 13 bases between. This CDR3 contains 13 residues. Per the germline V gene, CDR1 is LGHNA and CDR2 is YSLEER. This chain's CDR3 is CASSQVTGLPAFF. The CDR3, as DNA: TGCGCCAGCAGCCAAGTAACAGGGTTGCCAGCTTTCTTT.

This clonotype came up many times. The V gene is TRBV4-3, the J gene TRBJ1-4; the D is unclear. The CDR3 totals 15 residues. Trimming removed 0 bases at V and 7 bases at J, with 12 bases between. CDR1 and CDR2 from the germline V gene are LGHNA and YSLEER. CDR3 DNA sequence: TGCGCCAGCAGCCAAGATACAGCCAAAGTTGAAAAACTGTTTTTT. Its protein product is CASSQDTAKVEKLFF.

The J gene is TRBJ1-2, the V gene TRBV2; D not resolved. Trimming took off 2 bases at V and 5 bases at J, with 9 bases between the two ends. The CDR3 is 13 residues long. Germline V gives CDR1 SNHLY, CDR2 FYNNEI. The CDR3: CASSERDRYGYTF. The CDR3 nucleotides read TGTGCCAGCAGTGAAAGGGATAGGTATGGCTACACCTTC. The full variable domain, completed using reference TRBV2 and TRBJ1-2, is EPEVTQTPSHQVTQMGQEVILRCVPISNHLYFYWYRQILGQKVEFLVSFYNNEISEKSEIFDDQFSVERPDGSNFTLKIRSTKLEDSAMYFCASSERDRYGYTFGSGTRLTVV.

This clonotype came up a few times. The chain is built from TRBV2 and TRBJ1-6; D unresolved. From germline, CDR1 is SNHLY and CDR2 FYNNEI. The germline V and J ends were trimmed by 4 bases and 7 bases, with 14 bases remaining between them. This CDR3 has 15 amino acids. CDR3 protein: CASSGVARENSPLHF. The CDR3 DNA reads TGTGCCAGCAGTGGGGTGGCCAGAGAGAATTCACCCCTCCACTTT.

The CDR3: CASETSGGALTGNEQFF. The CDR3 DNA reads as TGTGCCAGCGAGACTAGCGGGGGGGCCTTAACCGGGAATGAGCAGTTCTTC. The chain joins TRBV5-4 to TRBJ2-1; 14 nucleotides match TRBD2. V was pared by 7 bases and J by 7 bases, with 13 bases of the junction left unmatched. CDR1 and CDR2 from the germline V gene are SGHNT and YYREEE (reference sequence). The CDR3 runs 17 residues.

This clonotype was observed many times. The CDR3 reads CASSPRGAGGIYEQYF. Written as DNA, the CDR3 is TGTGCCAGCAGCCCCCGGGGAGCGGGGGGAATCTACGAGCAGTACTTC. The chain is built from TRBV7-9 and TRBJ2-7; 9 bases map to TRBD2. Trimming removed 5 bases from V and 3 bases from J; junction bases left unmatched: 11. Germline CDR1 is SEHNR and CDR2 is FQNEAQ (reference sequence). CDR3 size: 16 residues.

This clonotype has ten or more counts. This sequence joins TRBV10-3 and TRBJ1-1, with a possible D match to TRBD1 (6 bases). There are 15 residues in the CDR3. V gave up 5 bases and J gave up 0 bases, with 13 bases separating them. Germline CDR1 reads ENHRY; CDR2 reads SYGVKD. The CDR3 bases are TGTGCCATCAGTAATGCCGGACAGATGAACACTGAAGCTTTCTTT. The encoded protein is CAISNAGQMNTEAFF.

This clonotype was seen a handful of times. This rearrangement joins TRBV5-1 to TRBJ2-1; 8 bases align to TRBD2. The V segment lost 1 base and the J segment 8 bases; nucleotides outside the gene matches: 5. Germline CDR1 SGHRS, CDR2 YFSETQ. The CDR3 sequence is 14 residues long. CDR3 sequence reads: CASSLNAGGDEQFF. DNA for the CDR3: TGCGCCAGCAGCTTGAACGCGGGGGGCGATGAGCAGTTCTTC.

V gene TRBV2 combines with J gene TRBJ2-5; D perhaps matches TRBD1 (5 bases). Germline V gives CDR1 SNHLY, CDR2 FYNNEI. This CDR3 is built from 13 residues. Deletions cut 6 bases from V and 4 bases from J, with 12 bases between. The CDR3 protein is CASRVGQGETQYF. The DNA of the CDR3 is TGTGCCAGCAGGGTGGGGCAGGGAGAGACCCAGTACTTC. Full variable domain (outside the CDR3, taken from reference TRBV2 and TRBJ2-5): EPEVTQTPSHQVTQMGQEVILRCVPISNHLYFYWYRQILGQKVEFLVSFYNNEISEKSEIFDDQFSVERPDGSNFTLKIRSTKLEDSAMYFCASRVGQGETQYFGPGTRLLVL.

The CDR3 DNA is TGCGCCAGCAGCCAAGCAGGGGATCCCGGGGAGCTGTTTTTT. Translating gives CASSQAGDPGELFF. The chain recombines TRBV4-3 with TRBJ2-2, with a tentative D call TRBD1 (6 bases). The CDR3 loop spans 14 amino acids. The V end lost 1 base, the J end lost 6 bases, and 9 bases lay between the germline ends. Germline V gene data show CDR1 as LGHNA and CDR2 as YSLEER.

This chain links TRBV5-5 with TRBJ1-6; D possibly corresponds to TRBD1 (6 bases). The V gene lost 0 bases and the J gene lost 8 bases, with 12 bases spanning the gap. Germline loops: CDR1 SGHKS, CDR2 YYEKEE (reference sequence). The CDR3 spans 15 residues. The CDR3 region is CASSLATRGDSPLHF. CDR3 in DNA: TGTGCCAGCAGCTTGGCCACGAGGGGGGATTCACCCCTCCACTTT.

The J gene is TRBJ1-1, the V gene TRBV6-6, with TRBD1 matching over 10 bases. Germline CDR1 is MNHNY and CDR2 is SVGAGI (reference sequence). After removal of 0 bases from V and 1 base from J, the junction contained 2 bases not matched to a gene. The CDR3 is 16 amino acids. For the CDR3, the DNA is TGTGCCAGCAGTTACTCGAGACAGGGGGCGAACACTGAAGCTTTCTTT. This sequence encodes CASSYSRQGANTEAFF.

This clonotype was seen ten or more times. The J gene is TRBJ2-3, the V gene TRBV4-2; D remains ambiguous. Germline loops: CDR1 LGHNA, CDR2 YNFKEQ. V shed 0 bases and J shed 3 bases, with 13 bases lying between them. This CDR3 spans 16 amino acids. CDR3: CASSQDYTQETDTQYF. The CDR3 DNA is TGTGCCAGCAGCCAAGATTACACTCAGGAGACAGATACGCAGTATTTT.

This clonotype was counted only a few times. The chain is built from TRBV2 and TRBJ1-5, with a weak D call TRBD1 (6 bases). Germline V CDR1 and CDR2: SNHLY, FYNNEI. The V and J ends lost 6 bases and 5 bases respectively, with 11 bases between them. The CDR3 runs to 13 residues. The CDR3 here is CASRSGTYQPQHF. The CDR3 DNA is TGTGCCAGCAGGTCCGGGACATATCAGCCCCAGCATTTT. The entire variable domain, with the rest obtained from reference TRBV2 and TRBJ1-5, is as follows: EPEVTQTPSHQVTQMGQEVILRCVPISNHLYFYWYRQILGQKVEFLVSFYNNEISEKSEIFDDQFSVERPDGSNFTLKIRSTKLEDSAMYFCASRSGTYQPQHFGDGTRLSIL.

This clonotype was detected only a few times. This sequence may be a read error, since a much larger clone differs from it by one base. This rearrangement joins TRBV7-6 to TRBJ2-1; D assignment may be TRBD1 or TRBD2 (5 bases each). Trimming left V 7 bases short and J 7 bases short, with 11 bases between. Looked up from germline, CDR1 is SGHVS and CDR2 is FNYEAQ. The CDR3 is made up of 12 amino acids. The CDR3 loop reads CASNSGGNEQFF. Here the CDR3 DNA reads TGTGCCAGCAACTCTGGGGGAAATGAGCAGTTCTTC.

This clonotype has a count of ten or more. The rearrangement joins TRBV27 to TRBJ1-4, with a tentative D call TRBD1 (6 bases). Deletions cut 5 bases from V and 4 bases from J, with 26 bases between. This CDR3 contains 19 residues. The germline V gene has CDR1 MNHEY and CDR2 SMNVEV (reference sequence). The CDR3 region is CASSLDGGVALTGNEKLFF. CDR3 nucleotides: TGTGCCAGCAGTCTCGACGGGGGCGTAGCTTTAACGGGTAATGAAAAACTGTTTTTT.

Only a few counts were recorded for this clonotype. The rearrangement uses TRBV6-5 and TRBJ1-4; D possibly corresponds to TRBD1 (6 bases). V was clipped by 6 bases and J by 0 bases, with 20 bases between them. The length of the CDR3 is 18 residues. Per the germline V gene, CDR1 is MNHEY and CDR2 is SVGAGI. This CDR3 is CASRKKGHGIATNEKLFF. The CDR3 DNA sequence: TGTGCCAGCAGGAAAAAGGGACACGGAATTGCAACTAATGAAAAACTGTTTTTT.

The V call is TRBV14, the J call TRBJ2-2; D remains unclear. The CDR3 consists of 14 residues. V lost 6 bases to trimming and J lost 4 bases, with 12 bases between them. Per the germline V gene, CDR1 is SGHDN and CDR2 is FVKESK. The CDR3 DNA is TGTGCCAGCAGTCCCGCGCTCCTCACCGGGGAGCTGTTTTTT. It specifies CASSPALLTGELFF.

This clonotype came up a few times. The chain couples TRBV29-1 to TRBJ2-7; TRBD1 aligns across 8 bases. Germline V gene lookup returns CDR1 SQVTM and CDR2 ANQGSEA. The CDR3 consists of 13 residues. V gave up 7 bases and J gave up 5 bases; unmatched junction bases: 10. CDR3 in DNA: TGCAGCGCCAGGACAGGGAAAAGCCACGAGCAGTACTTC. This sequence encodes CSARTGKSHEQYF.

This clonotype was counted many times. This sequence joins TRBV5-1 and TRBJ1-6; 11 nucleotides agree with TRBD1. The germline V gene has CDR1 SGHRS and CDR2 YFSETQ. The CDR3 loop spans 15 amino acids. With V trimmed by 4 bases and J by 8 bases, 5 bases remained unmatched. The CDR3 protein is CASSTGTGGDSPLHF. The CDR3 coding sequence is TGCGCCAGCAGCACCGGGACAGGGGGAGATTCACCCCTCCACTTT.

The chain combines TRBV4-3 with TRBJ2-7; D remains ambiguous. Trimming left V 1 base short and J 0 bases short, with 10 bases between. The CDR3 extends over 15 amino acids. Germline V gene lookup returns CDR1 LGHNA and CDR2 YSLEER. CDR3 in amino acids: CASSQAISLSYEQYF. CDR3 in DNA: TGCGCCAGCAGCCAAGCCATTTCACTCTCCTACGAGCAGTACTTC.